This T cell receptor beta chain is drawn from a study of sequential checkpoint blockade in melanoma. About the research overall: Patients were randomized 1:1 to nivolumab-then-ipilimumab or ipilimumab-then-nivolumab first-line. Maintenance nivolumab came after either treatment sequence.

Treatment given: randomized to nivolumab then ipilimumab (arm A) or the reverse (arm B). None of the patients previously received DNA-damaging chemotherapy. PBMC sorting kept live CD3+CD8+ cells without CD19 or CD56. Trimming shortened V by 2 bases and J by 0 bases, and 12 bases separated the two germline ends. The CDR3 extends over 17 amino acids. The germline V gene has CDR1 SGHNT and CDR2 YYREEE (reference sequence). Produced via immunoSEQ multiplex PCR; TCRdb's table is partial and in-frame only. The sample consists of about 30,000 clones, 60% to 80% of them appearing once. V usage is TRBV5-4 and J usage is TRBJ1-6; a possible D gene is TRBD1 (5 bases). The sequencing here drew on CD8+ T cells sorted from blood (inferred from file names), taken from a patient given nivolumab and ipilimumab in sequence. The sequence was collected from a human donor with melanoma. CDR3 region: CASSFLPGPSYNSPLHF. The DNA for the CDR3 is TGTGCCAGCAGCTTTCTCCCAGGGCCCTCCTATAATTCACCCCTCCACTTT.